The TCR beta chain under discussion was sequenced for a study of CXCR3-negative and CXCR3-positive naive CD8 T cells. The study, taken as a whole, reports: TRB CDR3s were more hydrophobic in CXCR3-positive than in CXCR3-negative naive cells.

On this clonotype itself: Its antigen is unidentified.

In preparing the TRB cDNA libraries, 5' RACE with UMI labels was used. From the 5' RACE reads, TCRdb lists one entry per CDR3 protein and no DNA. The sample data list about 150,000 distinct CDR3 sequences. The CDR3 is 15 amino acids. The germline CDR1 and CDR2 sequences are SGHNT and YYREEE (reference sequence). This receptor was obtained from a human donor in good health. Some clones in this sample may be carry-over from other donors' samples. The J gene is TRBJ2-5, the V gene TRBV5-4; TCRdb calls TRBD1, which cannot be checked without DNA. Sequencing was carried out using naive CXCR3+ CD8+ T cells from blood. Subset indicated: CD45RO-CCR7+CD27+CD95- naive CD8+ T cells expressing CXCR3 (TNR3+). The CDR3 here is CASSLIGTGEETQYF.